The 21 T cell receptor beta chains in this list originate from one sample, sequenced in a study of cytomegalovirus exposure and HLA in healthy donors (dated by TCRdb to about 2017). To prepare the library, the immunoSEQ multiplex PCR assay was applied. The multiplex PCR relied on a mix of 60 forward primers for TCR Vbeta segments and 13 reverse primers for TCR Jbeta segments. Drawn from immuneACCESS, this table holds only the in-frame rearrangements with V and J called that TCRdb kept. Clones are partly lost; checked studies trace under half to an unresolved V gene and leave the rest unexplained. Counted in this sample were 200,000 or so clones; roughly 76% of them appeared once. The top ten clones comprise approximately 2% of the sample. Sample: PBMCs. All receptors derive from a woman under 40 in good health and CMV-seropositive.

This clone was detected only a few times. The chain joins TRBV5-4 to TRBJ1-4; TRBD1 matches at 7 bases. CDR3 length: 16 amino acids. V lost 0 bases to trimming and J lost 8 bases; unmatched junction nucleotides: 10. Germline lookup yields CDR1 SGHNT and CDR2 YYREEE (reference sequence). The CDR3 DNA sequence: TGTGCCAGCAGCTTGGGTGGAGGGACAGAGGGGGAAAAACTGTTTTTT. Its protein is CASSLGGGTEGEKLFF.

In this sample, this clone turned up a few times. CDR3 protein: CASRRRTSGSWSSYNEQFF. As DNA, the CDR3 is TGTGCCAGTAGACGCAGGACTAGCGGGAGTTGGAGCTCCTACAATGAGCAGTTCTTC. This chain connects TRBV19 to TRBJ2-1; 13 bases align to TRBD2. With 6 bases clipped from V and 0 bases from J, the junction kept 11 bases outside the gene matches. Germline assignment: CDR1 LNHDA and CDR2 SQIVND (reference sequence). CDR3 length: 19 amino acids.

This clone was seen only a few times. One junction end disagrees with the germline gene, perhaps due to a read error. The genes are TRBV19 and TRBJ2-1; D is perhaps TRBD2 (7 bases). The length of the CDR3 is 12 residues. The germline V gene encodes CDR1 LNHDA and CDR2 SQIVND (reference sequence). The CDR3 protein is CASIQPGGAEVF. In DNA form, the CDR3 reads TGTGCCAGTATTCAGCCTGGGGGGGCTGAGGTCTTC.

This chain links TRBV25-1 with TRBJ2-4; tentative D call: TRBD1 (8 bases). CDR1 and CDR2 from the germline V gene are MGHDK and SYGVNS. CDR3 length: 14 residues. The ends were cut back, 9 bases at V and 6 bases at J, with 18 bases in the middle. In DNA form, the CDR3 reads TGTGCCAGTACTACGACAGGGGAGGGAAACATTCAGTACTTC. Translation: CASTTTGEGNIQYF.

The chain uses TRBV6-5 and TRBJ2-1, with D maybe TRBD2 (6 bases). Trimming took 5 bases from V and 4 from J, leaving 9 bases between them. The CDR3 is 13 residues long. CDR1 MNHEY and CDR2 SVGAGI come from the germline V gene. The CDR3 loop is CASSGTLYNEQFF. The CDR3 nucleotides read TGTGCCAGCAGTGGGACTCTGTACAATGAGCAGTTCTTC.

This chain connects TRBV28 to TRBJ2-1; no firm D call. The CDR3 totals 13 residues. Trimming stripped 3 bases from V and 4 bases from J, with 7 bases between. Germline-derived CDR1 and CDR2 are MDHEN and SYDVKM. CDR3 protein: CASSFPPYNEQFF. The CDR3 DNA reads as TGTGCCAGCAGTTTCCCCCCATACAATGAGCAGTTCTTC. The full variable domain, completed using reference TRBV28 and TRBJ2-1, is DVKVTQSSRYLVKRTGEKVFLECVQDMDHENMFWYRQDPGLGLRLIYFSYDVKMKEKGDIPEGYSVSREKKERFSLILESASTNQTSMYLCASSFPPYNEQFFGPGTRLTVL.

The chain employs TRBV5-1 and TRBJ2-2, with D tentatively TRBD1 (6 bases). CDR3 size: 16 residues. The V and J ends lost 4 bases and 3 bases respectively, with 16 bases between them. Germline lookup yields CDR1 SGHRS and CDR2 YFSETQ. The CDR3 bases are TGCGCCAGCAGCCCAACTCGGGACACCCACACCGGGGAGCTGTTTTTT. It is translated as CASSPTRDTHTGELFF.

This clone was seen just once. The genes are TRBV9 and TRBJ2-1; D is ambiguous. The germline gives CDR1 SGDLS, CDR2 YYNGEE. The CDR3 is 13 residues long. V lost 2 bases and J 7 bases, leaving 10 bases between the germline ends. The CDR3 region is CASSVPYGNEQFF. The CDR3 DNA is TGTGCCAGCAGCGTCCCCTACGGGAATGAGCAGTTCTTC.

In this sample, this clone turned up a few times. The gene calls are TRBV6-1 and TRBJ2-1; the D is unclear. This CDR3 is built from 15 residues. The V gene lost 9 bases and the J gene lost 4 bases, with 19 bases spanning the gap. Per germline, CDR1 MNHNS and CDR2 SASEGT. The CDR3 region is CASAPSIPTYNEQFF. The CDR3 nucleotides are TGTGCCAGTGCCCCTTCCATCCCAACTTACAATGAGCAGTTCTTC.

The chain carries TRBV7-9 and TRBJ1-1; D is unresolved. The CDR3 loop spans 13 amino acids. The V and J ends lost 2 bases and 4 bases respectively, with 8 bases between them. Germline CDR1 reads SEHNR; CDR2 reads FQNEAQ (reference sequence). As DNA, the CDR3 is TGTGCCAGCAGCTTATCATCGAGCACTGAAGCTTTCTTT. It encodes CASSLSSSTEAFF.

A few counts support this clone. The chain joins TRBV4-2 to TRBJ1-5; D is undetermined. This CDR3 is built from 16 residues. Germline CDR1 reads LGHNA; CDR2 reads YNFKEQ. Trimming pared 1 base from V and 1 base from J, leaving 11 bases between. CDR3 nucleotides: TGTGCCAGCAGCCAAGCCGCTTACGGGAGCAATCAGCCCCAGCATTTT. Residues: CASSQAAYGSNQPQHF.

The CDR3 protein is CASSDRGGETGGVTEAFF. CDR3 coding DNA: TGTGCCAGCAGTGATAGGGGTGGGGAAACAGGGGGCGTTACTGAAGCTTTCTTT. This chain connects TRBV6-4 to TRBJ1-1, with TRBD1 matching over 9 bases. V gave up 3 bases and J gave up 5 bases; unmatched junction bases: 16. The CDR3 sequence is 18 residues long. Germline assignment: CDR1 MRHNA and CDR2 SNTAGT.

The sample holds a few counts of this clone. This rearrangement joins TRBV19 to TRBJ1-1; 8 bases line up with TRBD1. CDR1 is LNHDA, CDR2 SQIVND, per germline (reference sequence). This CDR3 is built from 14 residues. V was pared by 6 bases and J by 2 bases, with 5 bases of the junction left unmatched. The CDR3 coding sequence is TGTGCCAGTAGGCGACAGGGGACAAACACTGAAGCTTTCTTT. Residues: CASRRQGTNTEAFF.

In its sample, this clone was seen a few times. The V call is TRBV2, the J call TRBJ1-5; 9 positions agree with TRBD1. The CDR3 runs to 15 residues. Germline V gives CDR1 SNHLY, CDR2 FYNNEI. J gave up 8 bases and V 3 bases, and 8 bases lay outside the gene matches. The CDR3 nucleotides read TGTGCCAGCAGTGAGCGACAGGGGGTGGTGAAGCCCCAGCATTTT. Protein: CASSERQGVVKPQHF.

V and J are TRBV5-1 and TRBJ1-2; perhaps TRBD1 as D (6 bases). V was pared by 2 bases and J by 2 bases, with 7 bases between. This CDR3 comprises 13 residues. Germline V gene sequence: CDR1 SGHRS, CDR2 YFSETQ. The CDR3 DNA sequence: TGCGCCAGCAGCTTCGACAGGAACTATGGCTACACCTTC. It encodes CASSFDRNYGYTF. Based on the CDR3 plus reference TRBV5-1 and TRBJ1-2, the full variable domain is KAGVTQTPRYLIKTRGQQVTLSCSPISGHRSVSWYQQTPGQGLQFLFEYFSETQRNKGNFPGRFSGRQFSNSRSEMNVSTLELGDSALYLCASSFDRNYGYTFGSGTRLTVV.

The genes are TRBV4-1 and TRBJ2-7; 10 positions match TRBD2. CDR1 MGHRA and CDR2 YSYEKL come from the germline V gene. The CDR3 consists of 15 residues. Trimming cost V 1 base and J 6 bases; bases outside gene matches: 6. CDR3 region: CASSQGGTSDLEQYF. CDR3 in DNA: TGCGCCAGCAGCCAAGGGGGGACTAGCGATCTCGAGCAGTACTTC.

V is TRBV19 and J is TRBJ2-1; 8 positions agree with TRBD2. This CDR3 spans 17 amino acids. Germline V lookup: CDR1 LNHDA, CDR2 SQIVND (reference sequence). J lost 7 bases, V lost 7 bases, and 18 bases had no gene match. The CDR3 DNA reads as TGTGCCAGTAAAAGCGGTATTGGGCTAGCGGGCGGTAATGAGCAGTTCTTC. Protein product: CASKSGIGLAGGNEQFF.

The chain uses TRBV28 and TRBJ2-2; 15 bases align to TRBD2. This CDR3 contains 18 residues. V was pared by 0 bases and J by 1 base, with 0 bases of the junction left unmatched. Germline CDR1 is MDHEN and CDR2 is SYDVKM. CDR3 protein: CASSLWGLAGGNTGELFF. CDR3 coding DNA: TGTGCCAGCAGTTTATGGGGACTAGCGGGAGGGAACACCGGGGAGCTGTTTTTT.

The rearrangement joins TRBV28 to TRBJ1-5; perhaps TRBD1 as D (5 bases). Germline V gives CDR1 MDHEN, CDR2 SYDVKM. V dropped 6 bases and J dropped 3 bases, with 15 bases sitting between them. The CDR3 extends over 15 amino acids. The CDR3: CASRLGGSANQPQHF. CDR3 sequence (DNA): TGTGCCAGCAGATTGGGGGGGTCGGCCAATCAGCCCCAGCATTTT.

The V gene is TRBV7-6, the J gene TRBJ1-1; D is unclear. Trimming left V 4 bases short and J 4 bases short, with 28 bases between. CDR3 length equals 19 residues. Germline assignment: CDR1 SGHVS and CDR2 FNYEAQ. The CDR3: CASSSPEGGGLHRGTEAFF. The CDR3 region has the DNA TGTGCCAGCAGCTCCCCCGAGGGAGGAGGCCTGCACCGGGGCACTGAAGCTTTCTTT.

The rearrangement links TRBV5-1 to TRBJ2-2, with D maybe TRBD1 (6 bases). The CDR3 runs to 14 residues. Trimming removed 4 bases at V and 3 bases at J, with 10 bases between. The germline gives CDR1 SGHRS, CDR2 YFSETQ. The DNA for the CDR3 is TGCGCCAGCAGCCAGGACAGATACACCGGGGAGCTGTTTTTT. Its translation is CASSQDRYTGELFF.